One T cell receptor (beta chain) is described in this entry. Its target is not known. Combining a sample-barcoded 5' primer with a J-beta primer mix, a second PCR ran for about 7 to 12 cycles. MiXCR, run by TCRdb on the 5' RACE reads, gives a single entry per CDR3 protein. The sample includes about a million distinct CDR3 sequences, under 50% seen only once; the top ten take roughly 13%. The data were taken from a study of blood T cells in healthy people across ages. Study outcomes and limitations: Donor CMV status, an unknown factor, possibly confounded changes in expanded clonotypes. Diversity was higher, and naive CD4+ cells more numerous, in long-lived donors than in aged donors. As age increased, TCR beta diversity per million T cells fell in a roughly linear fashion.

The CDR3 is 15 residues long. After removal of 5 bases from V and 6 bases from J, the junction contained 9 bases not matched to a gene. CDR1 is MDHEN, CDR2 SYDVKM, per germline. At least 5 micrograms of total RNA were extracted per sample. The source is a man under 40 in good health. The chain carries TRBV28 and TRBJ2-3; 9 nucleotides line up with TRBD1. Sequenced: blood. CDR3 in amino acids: CASSSEGQGHDTQYF. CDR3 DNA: TGTGCCAGCAGTAGTGAGGGACAGGGCCATGATACGCAGTATTTT.